This TCR beta chain was recovered during a study of response to subunit inactivated influenza vaccine. TCRdb analysed the RT-PCR reads with MiXCR anew, one entry per CDR3 protein. The data contain 500,000 or so distinct CDR3 sequences, 16% of them singletons. Germline V CDR1 and CDR2: SGHTS, YDEGEE. The V gene end was trimmed by 5 bases and the J gene end by 7 bases; junction bases not matched to a gene: 7. The CDR3 spans 13 residues. The chain links TRBV5-8 to TRBJ1-2, with 8 bases matching TRBD1. The receptor was derived from a man aged 50 to 69 who received an inactivated influenza vaccine. The sample here was CD4+ T cells sorted from PBMCs, taken approximately 25 months after vaccination. The DNA for the CDR3 is TGTGCCAGCAGGATAACAGGGGGGATTGGCTACACCTTC. Protein sequence: CASRITGGIGYTF.